The TCR beta chain described here comes from a study of T cells in Graves' hyperthyroidism and ophthalmopathy. Overall study: The initial diagnosis was the point when peripheral blood was collected, ahead of any treatment. Study-wide findings and caveats: Most thyroid clonotypes expanded above 0.001 appeared in blood too.

RNA transcripts were the template for amplifying TCR beta CDR3 regions. RT-PCR in the first round (using the HTBI primer set) targeted the TCR CDR3. TCRdb processed the multiplex PCR reads anew with MiXCR; each CDR3 protein has one entry. The sample lists hundreds of thousands of distinct CDR3 sequences, 19% occurring once. This clonotype was recorded at least ten times. Its antigen remains unidentified. CDR3 length: 15 amino acids. Germline-derived CDR1 and CDR2 are SGHRS and YFSETQ. Losses at the gene ends were 4 bases for V and 6 bases for J; bases not matched to a gene: 12. Orbital computed tomography, thyroid ultrasound, serum thyroxine and TRAb, and clinical symptoms together informed the diagnoses. From less than 13 ml of fresh peripheral blood, PBMCs were isolated.

The chain carries TRBV5-1 and TRBJ2-7, with TRBD1 matching over 8 bases. The TCR sequence derives from a woman in her late teens or twenties with Graves' hyperthyroidism. Input material: blood. The CDR3 sequence: CASSAAGGQVGEQYF. DNA of the CDR3: TGCGCCAGCAGCGCCGCAGGGGGACAGGTCGGCGAGCAGTACTTC.